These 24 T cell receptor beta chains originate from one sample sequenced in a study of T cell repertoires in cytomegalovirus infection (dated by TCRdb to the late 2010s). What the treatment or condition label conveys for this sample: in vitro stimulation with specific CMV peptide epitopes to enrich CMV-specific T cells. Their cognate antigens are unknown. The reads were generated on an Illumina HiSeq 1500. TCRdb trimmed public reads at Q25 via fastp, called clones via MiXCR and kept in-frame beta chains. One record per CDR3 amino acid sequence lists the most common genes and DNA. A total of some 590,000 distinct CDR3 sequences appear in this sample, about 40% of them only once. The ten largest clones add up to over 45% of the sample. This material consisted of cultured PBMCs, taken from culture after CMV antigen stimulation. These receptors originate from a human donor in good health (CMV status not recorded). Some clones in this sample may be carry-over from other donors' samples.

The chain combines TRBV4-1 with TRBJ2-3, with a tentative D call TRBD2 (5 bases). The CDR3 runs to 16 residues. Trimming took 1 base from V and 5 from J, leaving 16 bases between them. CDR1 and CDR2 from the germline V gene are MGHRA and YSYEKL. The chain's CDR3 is CASSQVGREPKDTQYF. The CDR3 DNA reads TGCGCCAGCAGCCAAGTAGGACGGGAACCTAAAGATACGCAGTATTTT.

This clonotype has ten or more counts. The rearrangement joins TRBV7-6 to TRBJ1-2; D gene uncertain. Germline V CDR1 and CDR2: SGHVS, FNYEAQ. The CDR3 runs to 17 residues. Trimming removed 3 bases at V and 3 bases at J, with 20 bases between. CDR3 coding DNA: TGTGCCAGCAGCTTTTGGGGTCGAGGGTTTTTGGACTATGGCTACACCTTC. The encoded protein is CASSFWGRGFLDYGYTF. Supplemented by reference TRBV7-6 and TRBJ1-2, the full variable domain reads GAGVSQSPRYKVTKRGQDVALRCDPISGHVSLYWYRQALGQGPEFLTYFNYEAQQDKSGLPNDRFSAERPEGSISTLTIQRTEQRDSAMYRCASSFWGRGFLDYGYTFGSGTRLTVV.

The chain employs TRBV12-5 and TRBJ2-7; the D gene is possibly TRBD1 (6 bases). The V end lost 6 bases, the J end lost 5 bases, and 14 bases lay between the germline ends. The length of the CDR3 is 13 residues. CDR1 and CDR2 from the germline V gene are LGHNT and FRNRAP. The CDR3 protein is CASGGPQGNEQYF. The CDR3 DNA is TGTGCTAGTGGAGGCCCACAGGGTAACGAGCAGTACTTC.

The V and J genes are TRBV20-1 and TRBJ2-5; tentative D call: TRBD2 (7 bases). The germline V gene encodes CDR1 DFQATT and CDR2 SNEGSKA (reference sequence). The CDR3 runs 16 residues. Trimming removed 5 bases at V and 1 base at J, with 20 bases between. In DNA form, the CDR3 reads TGCAGTGCTGGAGGGGCTGGCGGGGGCCGCCAAGAGACCCAGTACTTC. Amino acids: CSAGGAGGGRQETQYF.

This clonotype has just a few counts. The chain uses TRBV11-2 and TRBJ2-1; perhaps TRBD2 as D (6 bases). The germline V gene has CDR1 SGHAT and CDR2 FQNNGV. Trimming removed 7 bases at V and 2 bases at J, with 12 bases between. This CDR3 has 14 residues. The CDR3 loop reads CASKIGGAYNEQFF. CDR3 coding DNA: TGTGCCAGCAAGATTGGAGGGGCCTACAATGAGCAGTTCTTC. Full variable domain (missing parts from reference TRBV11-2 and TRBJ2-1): EAGVAQSPRYKIIEKRQSVAFWCNPISGHATLYWYQQILGQGPKLLIQFQNNGVVDDSQLPKDRFSAERLKGVDSTLKIQPAKLEDSAVYLCASKIGGAYNEQFFGPGTRLTVL.

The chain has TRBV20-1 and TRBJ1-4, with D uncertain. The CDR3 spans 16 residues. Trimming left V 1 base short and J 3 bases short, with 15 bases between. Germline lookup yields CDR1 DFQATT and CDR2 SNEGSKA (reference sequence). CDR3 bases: TGCAGTGCTAGAGGAGTGGCGAAGCTGGCTAATGAAAAACTGTTTTTT. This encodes CSARGVAKLANEKLFF.

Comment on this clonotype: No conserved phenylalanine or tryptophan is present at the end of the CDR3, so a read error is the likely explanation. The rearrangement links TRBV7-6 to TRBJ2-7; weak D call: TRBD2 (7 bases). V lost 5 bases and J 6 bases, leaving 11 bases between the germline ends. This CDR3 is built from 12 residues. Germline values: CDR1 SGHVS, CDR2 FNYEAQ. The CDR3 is CASSPGGREQYS. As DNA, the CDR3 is TGTGCCAGCAGCCCCGGGGGGCGCGAGCAGTACTCC.

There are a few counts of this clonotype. CDR3 nucleotides: TGTGCCAGCAGCCCATGGGGGGGCGAATCCTACAATGAGCAGTTCTTC. Residues: CASSPWGGESYNEQFF. V is TRBV7-6 and J is TRBJ2-1; D is perhaps TRBD2 (7 bases). V shed 5 bases and J shed 1 base, with 15 bases lying between them. Germline CDR1 reads SGHVS; CDR2 reads FNYEAQ. CDR3 length equals 16 residues.

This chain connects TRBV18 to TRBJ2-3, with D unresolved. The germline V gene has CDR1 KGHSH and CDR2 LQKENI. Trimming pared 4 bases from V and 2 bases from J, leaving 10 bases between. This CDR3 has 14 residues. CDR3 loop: CASSQLGNTDTQYF. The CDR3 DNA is TGTGCCAGCTCACAGCTGGGGAACACAGATACGCAGTATTTT. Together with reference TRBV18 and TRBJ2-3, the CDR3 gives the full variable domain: NAGVMQNPRHLVRRRGQEARLRCSPMKGHSHVYWYRQLPEEGLKFMVYLQKENIIDESGMPKERFSAEFPKEGPSILRIQQVVRGDSAAYFCASSQLGNTDTQYFGPGTRLTVL.

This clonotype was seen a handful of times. For the CDR3, the DNA is TGTGCCAGCAGCTTAAGGGGGGGAAGAACGGGGGGCTACGAGCAGTACTTC. Its translation: CASSLRGGRTGGYEQYF. V usage is TRBV7-2 and J usage is TRBJ2-7; a possible D gene is TRBD2 (7 bases). This CDR3 is 17 amino acids long. V gave up 2 bases and J gave up 3 bases, with 20 bases separating them. The germline V gene has CDR1 SGHTA and CDR2 FQGNSA.

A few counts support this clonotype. As DNA, the CDR3 is TGTGCCAGCAGTCTCGGGGTACACGAGCAGTACTTC. This codes for CASSLGVHEQYF. The V call is TRBV12-3 or TRBV12-4, the J call TRBJ2-7; maybe TRBD2 (5 bases). Trimming removed 5 bases from V and 5 bases from J, with 10 bases in between. The CDR3 is 12 amino acids.

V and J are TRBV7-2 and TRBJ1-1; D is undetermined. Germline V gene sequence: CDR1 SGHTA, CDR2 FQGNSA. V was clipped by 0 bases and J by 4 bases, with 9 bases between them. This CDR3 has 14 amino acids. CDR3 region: CASSLALDPTEAFF. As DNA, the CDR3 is TGTGCCAGCAGCTTAGCGCTTGATCCCACTGAAGCTTTCTTT.

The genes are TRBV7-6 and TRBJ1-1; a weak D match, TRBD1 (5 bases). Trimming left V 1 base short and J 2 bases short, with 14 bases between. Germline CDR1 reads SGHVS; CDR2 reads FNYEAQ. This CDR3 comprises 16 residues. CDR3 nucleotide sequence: TGTGCCAGCAGCTTAGTTGTTTTCAGGGACAACACTGAAGCTTTCTTT. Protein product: CASSLVVFRDNTEAFF.

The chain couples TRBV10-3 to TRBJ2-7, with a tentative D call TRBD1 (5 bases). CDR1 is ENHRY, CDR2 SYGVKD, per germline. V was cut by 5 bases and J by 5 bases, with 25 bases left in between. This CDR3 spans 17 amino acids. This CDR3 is CAISQPEAPQGTDEQYF. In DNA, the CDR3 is TGTGCCATCAGTCAACCCGAAGCCCCCCAGGGAACGGACGAGCAGTACTTC.

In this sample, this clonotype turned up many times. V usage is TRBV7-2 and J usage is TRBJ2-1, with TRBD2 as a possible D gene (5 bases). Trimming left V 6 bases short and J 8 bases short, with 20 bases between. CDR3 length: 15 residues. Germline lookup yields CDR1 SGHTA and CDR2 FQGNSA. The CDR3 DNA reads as TGTGCCAGCAGTCCCGACTGGGCCAGAGGGTATGAGCAGTTCTTC. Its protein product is CASSPDWARGYEQFF.

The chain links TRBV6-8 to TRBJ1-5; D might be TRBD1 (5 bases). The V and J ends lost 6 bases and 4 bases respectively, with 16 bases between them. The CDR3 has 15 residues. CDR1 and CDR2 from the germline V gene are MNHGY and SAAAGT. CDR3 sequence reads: CASRGSREYNQPQHF. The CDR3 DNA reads TGTGCCAGCAGGGGATCCAGGGAATATAATCAGCCCCAGCATTTT.

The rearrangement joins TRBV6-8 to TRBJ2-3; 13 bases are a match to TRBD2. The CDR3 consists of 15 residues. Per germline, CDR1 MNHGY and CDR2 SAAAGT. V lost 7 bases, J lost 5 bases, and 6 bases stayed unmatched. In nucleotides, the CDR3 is TGTGCCAGCAACGGAGGACTAGCGGGGGTAGATACGCAGTATTTT. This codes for CASNGGLAGVDTQYF.

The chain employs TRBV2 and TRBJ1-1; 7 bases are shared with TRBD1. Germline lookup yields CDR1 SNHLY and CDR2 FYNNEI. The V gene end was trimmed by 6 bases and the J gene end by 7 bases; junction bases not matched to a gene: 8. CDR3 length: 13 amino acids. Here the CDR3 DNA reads TGTGCCAGCAGGGTAGGGGGCCGGGGTGAAGCTTTCTTT. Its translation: CASRVGGRGEAFF.

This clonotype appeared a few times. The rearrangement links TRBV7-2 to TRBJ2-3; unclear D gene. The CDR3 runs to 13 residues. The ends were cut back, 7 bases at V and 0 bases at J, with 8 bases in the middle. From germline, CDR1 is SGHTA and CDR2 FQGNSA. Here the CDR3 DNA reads TGTGCCAGCAAGGTCACCAGCACAGATACGCAGTATTTT. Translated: CASKVTSTDTQYF.

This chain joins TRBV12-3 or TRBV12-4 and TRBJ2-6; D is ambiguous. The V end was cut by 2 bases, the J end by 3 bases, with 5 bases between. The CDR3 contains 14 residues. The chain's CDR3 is CASSLKGGANVLTF. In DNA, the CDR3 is TGTGCCAGCAGTTTAAAGGGTGGGGCCAACGTCCTGACTTTC.

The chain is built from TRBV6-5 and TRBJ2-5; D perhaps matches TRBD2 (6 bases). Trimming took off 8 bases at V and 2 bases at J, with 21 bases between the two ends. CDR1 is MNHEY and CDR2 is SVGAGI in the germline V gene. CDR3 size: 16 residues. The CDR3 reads CASPLRLPGLQETQYF. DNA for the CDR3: TGTGCCAGCCCTCTCAGACTCCCGGGACTTCAAGAGACCCAGTACTTC.

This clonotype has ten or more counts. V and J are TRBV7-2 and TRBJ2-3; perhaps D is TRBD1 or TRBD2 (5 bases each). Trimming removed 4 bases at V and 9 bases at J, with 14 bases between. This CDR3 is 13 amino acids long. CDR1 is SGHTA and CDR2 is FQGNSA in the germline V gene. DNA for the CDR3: TGTGCCAGCAGCTCGGGGACCTCCGTCACGCAGTATTTT. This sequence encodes CASSSGTSVTQYF.

The CDR3 coding sequence is TGTGCCAGTAGACACACGGGGAGAAGCACAGATACGCAGTATTTT. Translated, it gives CASRHTGRSTDTQYF. The chain uses TRBV19 and TRBJ2-3; a weak D match, TRBD2 (5 bases). The CDR3 spans 15 residues. Germline lookup yields CDR1 LNHDA and CDR2 SQIVND (reference sequence). Deletions cut 6 bases from V and 0 bases from J, with 13 bases between.

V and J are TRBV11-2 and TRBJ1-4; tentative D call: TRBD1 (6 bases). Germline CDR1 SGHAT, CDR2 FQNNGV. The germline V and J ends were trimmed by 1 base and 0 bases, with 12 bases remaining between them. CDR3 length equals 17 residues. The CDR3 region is CASSLGRGGATNEKLFF. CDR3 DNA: TGTGCCAGCAGCTTAGGCAGGGGCGGTGCAACTAATGAAAAACTGTTTTTT.